The rows below give T cell receptor beta chains drawn from one sample of a study of CD8 T cells in ankylosing spondylitis. TCRdb ran MiXCR on the 5' RACE reads and lists one entry per CDR3 protein. The sample consists of 200,000 to 250,000 distinct CDR3 sequences, more than 5.5% of them appearing once. The sample taken for sequencing was blood, either unsorted or a sorted T cell fraction (not recorded which). The receptors shown here come from a male donor with ankylosing spondylitis. Both conserved end residues are part of each CDR3. A D gene is named only where the DNA matches it firmly. Expanded clones get a size class; other rows say once, few or many, or leave the size out.

clone_size	j_call	v_call	d_call	cdr3_nt	cdr3_aa
many	TRBJ2-1	TRBV6-1	NA	TGTGCCGTGTCCGGGCCCATCTCCTACAATGAGCAGTTCTTC	CAVSGPISYNEQFF
many	TRBJ1-2	TRBV14	NA	TGTGCCAGCAGCCAAGGGCAGGTTAACTATGGCTACACCTTC	CASSQGQVNYGYTF
few	TRBJ2-7	TRBV29-1	NA	TGCAGCATCTCGGGGGACAGCAATTACGAGCAGTACTTC	CSISGDSNYEQYF
NA	TRBJ2-1	TRBV14	NA	TGTGCCAGCAATCACGGGGCCCGCTACAATGAGCAGTTCTTC	CASNHGARYNEQFF
NA	TRBJ2-2	TRBV4-3	NA	TGCGCCAGCAGCGCCCGGGCCACCCCCGGGGAGCTGTTTTTT	CASSARATPGELFF
many	TRBJ2-5	TRBV27	NA	TGTGCCAGCAGCAAAGGATGGAAGGAGACCCAGTACTTC	CASSKGWKETQYF
NA	TRBJ2-5	TRBV7-6	TRBD2	TGTGCCAGCAGCCCAGAGTGGCTAGCGGGGCGTCAGACCCAGTACTTC	CASSPEWLAGRQTQYF
few	TRBJ1-2	TRBV6-2/TRBV6-3	TRBD1	TGTGCCAGCAGTTATTCCGGGACAGTTGTTAACTATGGCTACACCTTC	CASSYSGTVVNYGYTF
many	TRBJ2-3	TRBV4-3	NA	TGCGCCAGCAGCCAGGCTCGACAGGTTAGGACAGATACGCAGTATTTT	CASSQARQVRTDTQYF
many	TRBJ2-1	TRBV7-2	NA	TGTGCCAGCAGCCCAACGAGTCCCTCGGATGAGCAGTTCTTC	CASSPTSPSDEQFF
many	TRBJ1-6	TRBV28	TRBD1	TGTGCCAGCAGCCTAGTACGCAGGGGGCCAAAATCACCCCTCCACTTT	CASSLVRRGPKSPLHF
many	TRBJ2-1	TRBV20-1	NA	TGCAGCGACAGGATTGGCAATGAGCAGTTCTTC	CSDRIGNEQFF
many	TRBJ2-1	TRBV5-1	NA	TGCGCCAGCAGCTGGACGACCAGGGAGAGGGAAAATTTTGCTGAGCAGTTCTTC	CASSWTTRERENFAEQFF